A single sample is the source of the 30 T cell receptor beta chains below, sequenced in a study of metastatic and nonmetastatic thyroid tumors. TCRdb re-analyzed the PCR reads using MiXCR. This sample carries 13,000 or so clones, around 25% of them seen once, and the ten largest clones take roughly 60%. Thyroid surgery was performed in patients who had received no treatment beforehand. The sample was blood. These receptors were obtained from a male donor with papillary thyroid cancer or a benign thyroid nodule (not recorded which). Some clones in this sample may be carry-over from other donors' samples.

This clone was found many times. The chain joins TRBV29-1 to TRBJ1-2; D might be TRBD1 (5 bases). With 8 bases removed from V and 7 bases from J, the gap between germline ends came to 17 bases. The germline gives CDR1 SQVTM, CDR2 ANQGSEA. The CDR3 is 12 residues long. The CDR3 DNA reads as TGCAGCCTAGATGACCAGGGTTCTGGCTACACCTTC. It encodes CSLDDQGSGYTF.

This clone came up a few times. The CDR3 coding sequence is TGTGCCAGCAGTTACGGGGACAGGGGGGCGAACACTGAAGCTTTCTTT. Translated, it gives CASSYGDRGANTEAFF. This chain connects TRBV6-2 or TRBV6-3 to TRBJ1-1, with TRBD1 identical over 11 bases. V shed 2 bases and J 1 base; nucleotides not matched to a gene: 3. This CDR3 region has 16 residues. Looked up from germline, CDR1 is MNHEY and CDR2 is SVGEGT.

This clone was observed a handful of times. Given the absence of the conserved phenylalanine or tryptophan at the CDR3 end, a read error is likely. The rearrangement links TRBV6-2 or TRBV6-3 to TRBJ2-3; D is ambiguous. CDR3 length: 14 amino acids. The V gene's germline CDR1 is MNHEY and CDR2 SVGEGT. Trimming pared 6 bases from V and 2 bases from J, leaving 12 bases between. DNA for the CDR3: TGTGCCAGCAGGGGCGGAAATCCCACAGATACGCAGTATCTT. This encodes CASRGGNPTDTQYL.

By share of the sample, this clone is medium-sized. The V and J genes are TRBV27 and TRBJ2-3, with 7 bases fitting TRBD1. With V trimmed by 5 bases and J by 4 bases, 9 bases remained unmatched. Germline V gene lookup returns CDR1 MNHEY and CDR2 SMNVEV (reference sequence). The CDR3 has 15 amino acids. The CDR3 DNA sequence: TGTGCCAGCAGTCCGACAGGGTCGGAGGCAGATACGCAGTATTTT. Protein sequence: CASSPTGSEADTQYF.

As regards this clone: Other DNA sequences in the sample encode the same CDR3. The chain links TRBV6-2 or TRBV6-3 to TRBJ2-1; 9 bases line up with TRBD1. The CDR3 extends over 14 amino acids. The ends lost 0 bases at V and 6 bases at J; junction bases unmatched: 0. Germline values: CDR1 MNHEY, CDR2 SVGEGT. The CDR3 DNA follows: TGTGCCAGCAGTTACTCGACAGGGGGCAATGAGCAGTTCTTC. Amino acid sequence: CASSYSTGGNEQFF.

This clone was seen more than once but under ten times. The CDR3 coding sequence is TGTGCCAGCAGGACTAGCGGGCTCTACGAGCAGTACTTC. Translating it yields CASRTSGLYEQYF. The genes are TRBV6-1 and TRBJ2-7; TRBD2 agrees at 10 bases. From germline, CDR1 is MNHNS and CDR2 SASEGT. Trimming at V came to 6 bases and at J to 3 bases, leaving 2 bases not matched to a gene. This CDR3 is 13 amino acids long.

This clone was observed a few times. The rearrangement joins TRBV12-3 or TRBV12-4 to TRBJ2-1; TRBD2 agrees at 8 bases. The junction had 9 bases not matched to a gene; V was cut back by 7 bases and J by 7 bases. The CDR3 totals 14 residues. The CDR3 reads CASTSGLVDNEQFF. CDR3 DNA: TGTGCCAGCACCTCGGGACTAGTCGATAATGAGCAGTTCTTC.

The DNA for the CDR3 is TGCAGTGCTACAGGGGGCTACACTGAAGCTTTCTTT. Translated: CSATGGYTEAFF. The chain couples TRBV20-1 to TRBJ1-1; 8 bases map to TRBD1. Germline-derived CDR1 and CDR2 are DFQATT and SNEGSKA (reference sequence). The CDR3 sequence is 12 residues long. The V and J ends lost 4 bases and 3 bases, in that order; junction bases with no gene match: 1.

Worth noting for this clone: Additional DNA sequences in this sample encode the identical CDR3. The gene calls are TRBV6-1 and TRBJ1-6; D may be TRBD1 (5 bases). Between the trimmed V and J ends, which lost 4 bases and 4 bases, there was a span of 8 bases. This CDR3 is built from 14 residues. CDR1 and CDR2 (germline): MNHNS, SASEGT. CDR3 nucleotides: TGTGCCAGCAGTGCGGGACCTTATAATTCACCCCTCCACTTT. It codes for CASSAGPYNSPLHF.

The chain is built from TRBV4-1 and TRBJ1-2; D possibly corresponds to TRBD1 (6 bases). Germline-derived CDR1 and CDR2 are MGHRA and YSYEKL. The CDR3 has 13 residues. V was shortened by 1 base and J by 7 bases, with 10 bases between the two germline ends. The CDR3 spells CASSQAGAAGYTF. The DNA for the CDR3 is TGCGCCAGCAGCCAAGCGGGGGCGGCTGGCTACACCTTC.

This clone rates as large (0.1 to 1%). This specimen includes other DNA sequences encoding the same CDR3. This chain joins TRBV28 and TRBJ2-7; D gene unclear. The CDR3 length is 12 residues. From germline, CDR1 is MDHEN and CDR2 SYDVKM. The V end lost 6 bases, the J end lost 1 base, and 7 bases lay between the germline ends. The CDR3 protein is CASRAGSYEQYF. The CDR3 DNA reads TGTGCCAGCAGGGCCGGTTCCTACGAGCAGTACTTC.

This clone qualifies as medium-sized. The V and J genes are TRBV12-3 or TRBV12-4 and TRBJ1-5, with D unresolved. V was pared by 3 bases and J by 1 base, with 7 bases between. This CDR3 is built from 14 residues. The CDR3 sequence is CASSFGYSNQPQHF. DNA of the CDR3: TGTGCCAGCAGTTTTGGGTACAGCAATCAGCCCCAGCATTTT.

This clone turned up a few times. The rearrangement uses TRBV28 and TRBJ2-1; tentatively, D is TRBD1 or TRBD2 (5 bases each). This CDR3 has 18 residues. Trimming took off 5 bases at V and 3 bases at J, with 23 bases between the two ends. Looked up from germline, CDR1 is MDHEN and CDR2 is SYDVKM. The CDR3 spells CASSRARGDGGRYNEQFF. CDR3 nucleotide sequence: TGTGCCAGCAGTCGGGCGCGTGGGGATGGGGGTCGCTACAATGAGCAGTTCTTC.

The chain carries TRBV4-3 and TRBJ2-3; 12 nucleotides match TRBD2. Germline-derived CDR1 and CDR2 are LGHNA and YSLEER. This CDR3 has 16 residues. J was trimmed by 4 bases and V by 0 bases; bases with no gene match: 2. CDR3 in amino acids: CASSQDLAGGPDTQYF. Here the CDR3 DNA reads TGCGCCAGCAGCCAAGATCTAGCGGGAGGGCCAGATACGCAGTATTTT.

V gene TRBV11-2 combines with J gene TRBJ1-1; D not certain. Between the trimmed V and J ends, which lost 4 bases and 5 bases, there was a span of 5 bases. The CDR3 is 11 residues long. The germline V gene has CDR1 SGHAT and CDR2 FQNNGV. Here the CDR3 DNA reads TGTGCCAGCAGCTACGGGACTGAAGCTTTCTTT. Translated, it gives CASSYGTEAFF.

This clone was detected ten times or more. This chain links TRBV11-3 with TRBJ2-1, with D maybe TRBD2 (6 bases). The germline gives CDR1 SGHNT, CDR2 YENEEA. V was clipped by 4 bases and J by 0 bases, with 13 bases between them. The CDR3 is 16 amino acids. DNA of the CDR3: TGTGCCAGCAGCTCTCGGGACTTGGGCTCCTACAATGAGCAGTTCTTC. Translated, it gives CASSSRDLGSYNEQFF.

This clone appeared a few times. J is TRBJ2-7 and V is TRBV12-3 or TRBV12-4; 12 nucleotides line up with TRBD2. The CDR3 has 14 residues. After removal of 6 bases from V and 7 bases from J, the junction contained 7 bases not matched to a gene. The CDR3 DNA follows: TGTGCCAGCAGGACTAGCGGGAGAACGGGGGAGCAGTACTTC. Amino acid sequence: CASRTSGRTGEQYF.

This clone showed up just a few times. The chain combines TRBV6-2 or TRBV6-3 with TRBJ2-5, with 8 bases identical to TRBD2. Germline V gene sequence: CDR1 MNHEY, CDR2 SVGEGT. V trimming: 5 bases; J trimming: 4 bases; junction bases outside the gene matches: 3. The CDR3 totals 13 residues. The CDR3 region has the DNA TGTGCCAGCAGTCCCACTAGCGGAGAGACCCAGTACTTC. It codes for CASSPTSGETQYF.

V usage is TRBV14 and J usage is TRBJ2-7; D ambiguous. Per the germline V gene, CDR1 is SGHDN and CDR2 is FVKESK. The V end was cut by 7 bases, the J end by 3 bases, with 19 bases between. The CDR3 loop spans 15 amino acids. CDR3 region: CASTVYPGDFYEQYF. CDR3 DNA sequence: TGTGCCAGCACCGTCTACCCAGGAGACTTCTACGAGCAGTACTTC.

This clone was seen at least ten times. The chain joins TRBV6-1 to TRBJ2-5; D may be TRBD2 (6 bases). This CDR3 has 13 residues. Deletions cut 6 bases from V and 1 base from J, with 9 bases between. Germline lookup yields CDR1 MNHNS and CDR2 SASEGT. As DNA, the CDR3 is TGTGCCAGCAGCCGGCGGGGCCAAGAGACCCAGTACTTC. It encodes CASSRRGQETQYF.

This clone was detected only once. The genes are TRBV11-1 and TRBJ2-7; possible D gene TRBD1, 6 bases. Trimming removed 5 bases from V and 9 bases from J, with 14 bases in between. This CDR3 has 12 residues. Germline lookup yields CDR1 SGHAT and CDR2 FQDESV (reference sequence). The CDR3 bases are TGTGCCAGCAGCCAACAGGGATATGGGCAGTACTTC. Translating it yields CASSQQGYGQYF.

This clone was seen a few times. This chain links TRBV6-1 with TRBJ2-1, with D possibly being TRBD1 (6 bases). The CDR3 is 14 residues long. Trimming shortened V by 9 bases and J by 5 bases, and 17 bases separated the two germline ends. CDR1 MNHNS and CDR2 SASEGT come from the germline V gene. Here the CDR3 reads CASTRSQGNNEQFF. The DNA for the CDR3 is TGTGCCAGTACAAGGTCCCAGGGGAACAATGAGCAGTTCTTC.

CDR3 nucleotides: TGTGCCAGCAGTCGACAGGGAGACTCTGGAAACACCATATATTTT. It is translated as CASSRQGDSGNTIYF. The chain has TRBV6-1 and TRBJ1-3; TRBD1 matches 7 bases. This CDR3 comprises 15 residues. Losses at the gene ends were 5 bases for V and 0 bases for J; bases not matched to a gene: 4. Looked up from germline, CDR1 is MNHNS and CDR2 is SASEGT.

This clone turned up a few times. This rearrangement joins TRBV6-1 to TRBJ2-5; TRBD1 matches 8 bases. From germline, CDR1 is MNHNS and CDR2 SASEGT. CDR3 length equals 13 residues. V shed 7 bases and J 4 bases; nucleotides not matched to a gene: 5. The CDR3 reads CASIRQGIETQYF. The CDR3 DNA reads TGTGCCAGCATCCGACAGGGGATAGAGACCCAGTACTTC.

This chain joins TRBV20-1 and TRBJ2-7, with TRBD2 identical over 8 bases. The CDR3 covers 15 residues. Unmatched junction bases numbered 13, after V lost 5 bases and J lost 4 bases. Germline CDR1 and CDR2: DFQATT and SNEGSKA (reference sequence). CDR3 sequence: CSAGPEGLVGYEQYF. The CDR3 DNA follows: TGCAGTGCTGGGCCTGAGGGACTAGTAGGGTACGAGCAGTACTTC.

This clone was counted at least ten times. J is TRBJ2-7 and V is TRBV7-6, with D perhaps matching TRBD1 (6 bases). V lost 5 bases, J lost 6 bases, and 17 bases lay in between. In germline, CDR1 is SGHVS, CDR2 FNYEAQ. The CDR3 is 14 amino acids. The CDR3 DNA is TGTGCCAGCAGCCTTCGGACAGAGGCGGGCGAGCAGTACTTC. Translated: CASSLRTEAGEQYF.

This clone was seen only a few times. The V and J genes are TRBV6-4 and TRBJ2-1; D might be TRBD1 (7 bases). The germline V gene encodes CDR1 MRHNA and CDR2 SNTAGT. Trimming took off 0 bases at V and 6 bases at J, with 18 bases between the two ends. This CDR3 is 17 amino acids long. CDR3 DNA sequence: TGTGCCAGCAGTGACTCGGAGGGGACAGCTGCCATCAATGAGCAGTTCTTC. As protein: CASSDSEGTAAINEQFF.

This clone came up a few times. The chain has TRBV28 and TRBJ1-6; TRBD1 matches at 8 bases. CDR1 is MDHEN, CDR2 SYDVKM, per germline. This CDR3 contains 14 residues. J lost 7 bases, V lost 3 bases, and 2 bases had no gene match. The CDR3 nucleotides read TGTGCCAGCAGTTTGGACAGGGTCAATTCACCCCTCCACTTT. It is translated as CASSLDRVNSPLHF.

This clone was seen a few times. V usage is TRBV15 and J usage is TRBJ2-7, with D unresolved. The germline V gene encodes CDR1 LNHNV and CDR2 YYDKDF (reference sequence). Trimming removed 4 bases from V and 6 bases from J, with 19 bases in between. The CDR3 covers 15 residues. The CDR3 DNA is TGTGCCACCAGCAAAACGGAGACGGGCCCAGGCGAGCAGTACTTC. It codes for CATSKTETGPGEQYF.

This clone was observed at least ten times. CDR3 sequence: CASSPGQGITYEQYF. CDR3 in DNA: TGTGCCAGCTCACCTGGACAGGGGATCACCTACGAGCAGTACTTC. The rearrangement joins TRBV18 to TRBJ2-7, with 9 bases that match TRBD1. Per germline, CDR1 KGHSH and CDR2 LQKENI. The CDR3 is 15 residues long. The V gene end was trimmed by 3 bases and the J gene end by 2 bases; junction bases not matched to a gene: 5.